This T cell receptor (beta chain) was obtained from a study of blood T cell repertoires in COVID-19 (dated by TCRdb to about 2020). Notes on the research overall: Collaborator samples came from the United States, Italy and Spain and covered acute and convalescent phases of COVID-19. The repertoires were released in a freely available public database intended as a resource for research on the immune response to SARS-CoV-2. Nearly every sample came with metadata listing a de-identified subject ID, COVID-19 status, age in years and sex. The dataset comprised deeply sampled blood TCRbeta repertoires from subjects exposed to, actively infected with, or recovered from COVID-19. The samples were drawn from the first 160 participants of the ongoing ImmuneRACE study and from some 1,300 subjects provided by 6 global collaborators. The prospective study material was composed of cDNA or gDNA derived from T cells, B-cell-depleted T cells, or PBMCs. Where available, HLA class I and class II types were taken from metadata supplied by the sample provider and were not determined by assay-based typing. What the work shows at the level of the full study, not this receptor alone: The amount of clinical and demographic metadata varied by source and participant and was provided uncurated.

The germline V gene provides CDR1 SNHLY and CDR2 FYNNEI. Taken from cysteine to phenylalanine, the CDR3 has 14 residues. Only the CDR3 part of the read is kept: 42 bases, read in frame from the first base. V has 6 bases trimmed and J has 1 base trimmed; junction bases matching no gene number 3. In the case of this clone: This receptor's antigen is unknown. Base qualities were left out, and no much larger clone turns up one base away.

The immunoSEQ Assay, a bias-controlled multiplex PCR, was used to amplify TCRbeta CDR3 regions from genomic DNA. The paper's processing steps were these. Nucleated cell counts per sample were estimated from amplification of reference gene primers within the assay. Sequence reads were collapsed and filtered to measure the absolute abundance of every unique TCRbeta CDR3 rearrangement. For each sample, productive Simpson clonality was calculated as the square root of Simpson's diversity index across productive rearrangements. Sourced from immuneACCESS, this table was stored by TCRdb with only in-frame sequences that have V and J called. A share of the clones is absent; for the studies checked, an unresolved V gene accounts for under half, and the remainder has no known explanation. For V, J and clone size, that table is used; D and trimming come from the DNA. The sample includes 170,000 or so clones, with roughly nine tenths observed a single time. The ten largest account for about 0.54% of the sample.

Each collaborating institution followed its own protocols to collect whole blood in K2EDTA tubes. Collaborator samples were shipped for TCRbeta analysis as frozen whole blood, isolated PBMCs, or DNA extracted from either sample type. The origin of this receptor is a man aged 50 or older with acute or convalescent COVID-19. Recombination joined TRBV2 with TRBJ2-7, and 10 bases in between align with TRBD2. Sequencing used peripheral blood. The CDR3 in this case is CASREREGSYEQYF. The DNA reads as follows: TGTGCCAGCAGGGAGCGGGAGGGGTCCTACGAGCAGTACTTC.